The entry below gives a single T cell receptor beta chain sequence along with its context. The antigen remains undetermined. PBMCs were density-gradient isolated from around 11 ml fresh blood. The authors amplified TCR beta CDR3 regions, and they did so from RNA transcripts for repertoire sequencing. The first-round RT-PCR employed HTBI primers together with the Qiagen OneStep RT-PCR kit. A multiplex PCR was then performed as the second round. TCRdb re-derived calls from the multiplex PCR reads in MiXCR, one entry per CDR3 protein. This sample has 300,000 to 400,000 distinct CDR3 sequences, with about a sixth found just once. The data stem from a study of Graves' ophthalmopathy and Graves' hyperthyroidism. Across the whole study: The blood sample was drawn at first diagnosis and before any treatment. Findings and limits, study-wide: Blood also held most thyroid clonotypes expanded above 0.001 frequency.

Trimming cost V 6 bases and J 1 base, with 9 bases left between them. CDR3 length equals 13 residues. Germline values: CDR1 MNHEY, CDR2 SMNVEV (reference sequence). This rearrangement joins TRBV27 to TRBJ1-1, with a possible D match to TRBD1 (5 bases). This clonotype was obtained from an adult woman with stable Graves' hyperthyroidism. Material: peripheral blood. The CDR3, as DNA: TGTGCCAGCAGAGGGAGGGGGAACACTGAAGCTTTCTTT. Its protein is CASRGRGNTEAFF.